These T cell receptor beta chains were read from a single sample in a study of shared clonotypes between healthy human individuals. The data were produced by immunoSEQ multiplex PCR, yet TCRdb's version contains in-frame clones alone and is incomplete. The sample has hundreds of thousands of clones, around 70% seen once. Sequenced sample: memory CD4+ T cells sorted from blood. Receptors originate from a man in his thirties or forties in good health. Each CDR3 is given with its conserved first and last residue. Each record gives: V gene, J gene, clone size, D gene, CDR3 protein, CDR3 DNA. The D gene is left open where the match is weak. Size tells how often a clone was seen (once, few, many) or the class of an expanded clone, and some rows leave it out.

>TRBV2|TRBJ2-5|NA|NA
CASSGRVGGETQYF
TGTGCCAGCAGTGGACGTGTAGGGGGGGAGACCCAGTACTTC
>TRBV28|TRBJ2-3|NA|NA
CASSSGTVYF
TGTGCCAGCAGTTCTGGGACTGTGTATTTT
>TRBV10-3|TRBJ2-5|NA|NA
CAIQDPGYQETQYF
TGTGCCATCCAAGACCCCGGCTATCAAGAGACCCAGTACTTC
>TRBV28|TRBJ2-5|NA|NA
CASSLFRGGGTQYF
TGTGCCAGCAGTTTATTCAGAGGGGGGGGGACCCAGTACTTC
>TRBV14|TRBJ2-7|once|NA
CASSQIGPYEQYF
TGTGCCAGCAGCCAAATTGGTCCCTACGAGCAGTACTTC
>TRBV28|TRBJ2-3|NA|NA
CASRGYGDTDTQYF
TGTGCCAGCAGGGGGTATGGTGACACAGATACGCAGTATTTT
>TRBV27|TRBJ2-7|few|NA
CASSLQGIYEQYF
TGTGCCAGCAGTTTACAGGGGATTTACGAGCAGTACTTC
>TRBV6-5|TRBJ2-7|NA|NA
CASRPRVRSYEQYF
TGTGCCAGCCGCCCCAGGGTAAGGTCCTACGAGCAGTACTTC
>TRBV2|TRBJ1-3|NA|NA
CASSPNVGGNTIYF
TGTGCCAGCAGTCCGAACGTTGGTGGAAACACCATATATTTT
>TRBV2|TRBJ2-2|once|NA
CASSERRGTLNTGELFF
TGTGCCAGCAGTGAACGGCGTGGGACTTTAAACACCGGGGAGCTGTTTTTT
>TRBV29-1|TRBJ2-1|NA|TRBD1
CSGSRTGNNEQFF
TGCAGCGGCAGTCGGACAGGCAACAATGAGCAGTTCTTC
>TRBV19|TRBJ1-5|NA|NA
CASTLGQSFNQPQHF
TGTGCCAGTACCCTGGGGCAGAGTTTCAATCAGCCCCAGCATTTT
>TRBV10-1|TRBJ1-1|few|NA
CASRWGSPGGAFF
TGCGCCAGCAGATGGGGCTCCCCGGGGGGGGCTTTCTTT
>TRBV28|TRBJ1-3|once|TRBD1
CACYPGQGFSWAGNTIYF
TGTGCCTGCTACCCGGGACAGGGTTTTTCGTGGGCTGGAAACACCATATATTTT
>TRBV19|TRBJ2-1|NA|NA
CASSIGRRQDNEQFF
TGTGCCAGTAGTATAGGTAGGCGGCAAGACAATGAGCAGTTCTTC